This entry is about one T cell receptor beta chain. What it recognizes is unknown. The source of the sample is a study of T cell repertoires in cytomegalovirus infection. Study at large: The authors used CMV epitopes that were HLA-C-restricted (recently identified) and HLA-B-restricted (well studied). Public TCR beta signatures marked donors with CMV infection and the matching HLA.

V was pared by 0 bases and J by 1 base, with 12 bases between. This CDR3 region has 15 residues. Germline CDR1 and CDR2: DFQATT and SNEGSKA (reference sequence). TCRdb ran MiXCR on the reads and lists one entry per CDR3 protein. The sample contains approximately 300,000 distinct CDR3 sequences, 29% of which appear only once. Notes on the study in general: Identification of carriers of CMV plus the relevant HLA was achieved through cumulative public TCR beta family frequency. HLA-C-restricted CMV-specific TCR beta clonotypes prevailed in the ex vivo response.

This sequence joins TRBV20-1 and TRBJ2-5, with TRBD1 as a possible D gene (5 bases). The TCR sequence derives from a human donor in good health (CMV status not recorded). Some clones in this sample may be carry-over from other donors' samples. Sequences were derived from cultured PBMCs, sampled from culture after CMV antigen stimulation. The CDR3 DNA sequence: TGCAGTGCTAGAGATTACCAGGGCGGCCAAGAGACCCAGTACTTC. This codes for CSARDYQGGQETQYF.